The present T cell receptor (beta chain) was sequenced within a study of cytomegalovirus exposure and HLA in healthy donors. The study, taken as a whole, reports: TCR sequences were mostly rare, though some public TCRs occurred in many donors. The study listed 150 to 200 cytomegalovirus-associated TCR beta chains. When the data were analyzed later, several of the most significant clusters appeared to be linked to common viral pathogens.

The germline gives CDR1 LNHDA, CDR2 SQIVND (reference sequence). V lost 6 bases to trimming and J lost 3 bases; unmatched junction nucleotides: 2. The CDR3 sequence is 13 residues long. In this sample, this clone turned up once. Its antigen is still unknown. In the PCR, 60 Vbeta and 13 Jbeta primers were used. TCRdb's copy holds only in-frame clones and misses some; the assay was immunoSEQ multiplex PCR. The sample shows more than 95,000 clones, around 78% of them seen only once. The V call is TRBV19, the J call TRBJ1-2, with TRBD1 matching 9 bases. The sample comprised PBMCs. This sequence originates from a man aged 50 to 60 in good health and CMV-seronegative. The CDR3 bases are TGTGCCAGTAGGGACAGGGGCCACTATGGCTACACCTTC. Its translation: CASRDRGHYGYTF.